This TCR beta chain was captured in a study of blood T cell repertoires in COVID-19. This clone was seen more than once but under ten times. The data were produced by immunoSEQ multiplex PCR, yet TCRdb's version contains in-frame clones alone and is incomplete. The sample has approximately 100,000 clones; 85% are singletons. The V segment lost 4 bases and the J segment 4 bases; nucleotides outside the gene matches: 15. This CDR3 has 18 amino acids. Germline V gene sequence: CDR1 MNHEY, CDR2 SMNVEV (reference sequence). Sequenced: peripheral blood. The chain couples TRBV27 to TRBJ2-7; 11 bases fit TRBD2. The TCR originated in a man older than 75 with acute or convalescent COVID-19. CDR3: CASSWRPGRTSGSYEQYF. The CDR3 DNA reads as TGTGCCAGCAGTTGGCGCCCGGGGCGTACTAGCGGGAGTTACGAGCAGTACTTC.